Below, 32 T cell receptor beta chains from the same sample are listed, as sequenced in a study of CD8 T cell repertoires and HIV-1 epitope variants. Measured with immunoSEQ multiplex PCR; TCRdb has only the in-frame clones, and not every one. This sample yields tens of thousands of clones, of which roughly 77% are seen a single time; 20% to 30% belongs to the top ten. Material for sequencing was uncultured baseline CD8+ T cells from peripheral blood mononuclear cells (PBMCs). These receptors all come from a male donor with HIV.

The rearrangement uses TRBV19 and TRBJ1-2; TRBD1 might be the D (6 bases). CDR3 length equals 13 residues. Trimming left V 1 base short and J 8 bases short, with 11 bases between. Germline V gene data show CDR1 as LNHDA and CDR2 as SQIVND (reference sequence). CDR3 loop: CASSIGQVYGYTF. As DNA, the CDR3 is TGTGCCAGTAGTATAGGACAGGTTTACGGCTACACCTTC.

The CDR3 region is CASSVGLAAGETQYF. The CDR3, as DNA: TGTGCCAGCAGCGTAGGGCTAGCGGCGGGGGAGACCCAGTACTTC. V usage is TRBV9 and J usage is TRBJ2-5; TRBD2 matches 7 bases. The junction had 7 bases not matched to a gene; V was cut back by 0 bases and J by 5 bases. Germline loops: CDR1 SGDLS, CDR2 YYNGEE. The CDR3 runs 15 residues.

The V gene is TRBV28, the J gene TRBJ2-7, with D hard to call. V lost 3 bases to trimming and J lost 3 bases, with 6 bases between them. The CDR3 spans 12 residues. Germline V lookup: CDR1 MDHEN, CDR2 SYDVKM. CDR3 loop: CASSFIGYEQYF. CDR3 sequence (DNA): TGTGCCAGCAGTTTTATTGGCTACGAGCAGTACTTC.

This clone was picked up many times. The chain uses TRBV2 and TRBJ2-1, with D tentatively TRBD1 or TRBD2 (6 bases each). The CDR3 extends over 16 amino acids. CDR1 and CDR2 (germline): SNHLY, FYNNEI. V shed 5 bases and J shed 9 bases, with 23 bases lying between them. CDR3 sequence reads: CASSSPGLQQGGEQFF. Here the CDR3 DNA reads TGTGCCAGCAGTTCTCCGGGACTTCAACAAGGGGGTGAGCAGTTCTTC.

This clone showed up just once. The sample has other DNA sequences that encode this CDR3 too. The chain couples TRBV5-5 to TRBJ2-7; possibly TRBD2 for D (5 bases). CDR3 length equals 14 residues. The V gene lost 0 bases and the J gene lost 2 bases, with 9 bases spanning the gap. Germline V lookup: CDR1 SGHKS, CDR2 YYEKEE (reference sequence). The CDR3 is CASSLGTGTYEQYF. The CDR3 DNA follows: TGTGCCAGCAGCTTGGGGACGGGAACCTACGAGCAGTACTTC.

This clone was seen a handful of times. The chain combines TRBV28 with TRBJ1-2, with D uncertain. The germline V gene has CDR1 MDHEN and CDR2 SYDVKM. The V end was cut by 6 bases, the J end by 5 bases, with 13 bases between. The CDR3 runs 13 residues. CDR3 DNA: TGTGCCAGCAGATACGGACGGGGATATGGCTACACCTTC. Its translation is CASRYGRGYGYTF.

The rearrangement uses TRBV30 and TRBJ1-2; a weak D match, TRBD1 (5 bases). CDR3 length: 11 residues. In germline, CDR1 is GTSNPN, CDR2 SVGIG (reference sequence). The V end lost 6 bases, the J end lost 4 bases, and 9 bases lay between the germline ends. In DNA, the CDR3 is TGTGCCTGTGCCAGGGCCTATGGCTACACCTTC. Amino acids: CACARAYGYTF.

This rearrangement joins TRBV10-1 to TRBJ2-1, with D perhaps matching TRBD1 (6 bases). The CDR3 sequence is 15 residues long. Trimming removed 4 bases at V and 4 bases at J, with 14 bases between. Germline CDR1 and CDR2: WNHNN and SYGVQD (reference sequence). CDR3 sequence (DNA): TGCGCCAGCAGTGGGTCCGGGACAACTTACAATGAGCAGTTCTTC. Protein product: CASSGSGTTYNEQFF.

The chain links TRBV5-1 to TRBJ1-2; tentatively, D is TRBD1 (5 bases). Germline V CDR1 and CDR2: SGHRS, YFSETQ. With 0 bases removed from V and 8 bases from J, the gap between germline ends came to 11 bases. The CDR3 runs 13 residues. CDR3 amino acids: CASSLVEGRGYTF. Written as DNA, the CDR3 is TGCGCCAGCAGCTTGGTGGAGGGACGGGGCTACACCTTC.

The chain is built from TRBV6-1 and TRBJ1-5; TRBD1 might be the D (5 bases). CDR1 is MNHNS, CDR2 SASEGT, per germline. The V end was cut by 7 bases, the J end by 1 base, with 8 bases between. The CDR3 is made up of 13 amino acids. The CDR3 nucleotides are TGTGCCAGCACAGGGAAGAGCAATCAGCCCCAGCATTTT. Its protein is CASTGKSNQPQHF.

This sequence joins TRBV5-4 and TRBJ1-2; D remains unclear. Trimming shortened V by 4 bases and J by 0 bases, and 13 bases separated the two germline ends. Germline V gene sequence: CDR1 SGHNT, CDR2 YYREEE (reference sequence). CDR3 length equals 15 residues. DNA of the CDR3: TGTGCCAGCAGCGCTGAACAGTACTCTAACTATGGCTACACCTTC. Translation: CASSAEQYSNYGYTF.

This chain connects TRBV19 to TRBJ1-2; 7 bases agree with TRBD1. The CDR3 sequence is 13 residues long. Losses at the gene ends were 11 bases for V and 1 base for J; bases not matched to a gene: 7. Per the germline V gene, CDR1 is LNHDA and CDR2 is SQIVND (reference sequence). The CDR3 region has the DNA TGTGCCGTAAGACAGGGATTTAACTATGGCTACACCTTC. Its translation: CAVRQGFNYGYTF.

This clone was picked up many times. V usage is TRBV5-4 and J usage is TRBJ2-5; 7 positions match TRBD2. The CDR3 runs to 16 residues. Trimming at V came to 4 bases and at J to 0 bases, leaving 9 bases not matched to a gene. Germline lookup yields CDR1 SGHNT and CDR2 YYREEE (reference sequence). CDR3 protein: CASSAVIGGNQETQYF. As DNA, the CDR3 is TGTGCCAGCAGCGCGGTTATCGGGGGGAACCAAGAGACCCAGTACTTC.

J is TRBJ1-1 and V is TRBV27; no firm D call. The germline V and J ends were trimmed by 3 bases and 3 bases, with 17 bases remaining between them. Per germline, CDR1 MNHEY and CDR2 SMNVEV (reference sequence). This CDR3 is built from 16 residues. CDR3 in amino acids: CASSFALGNRYTEAFF. The DNA for the CDR3 is TGTGCCAGCAGTTTCGCCCTCGGGAACAGATACACTGAAGCTTTCTTT.

V usage is TRBV27 and J usage is TRBJ1-5; 10 nucleotides line up with TRBD1. The CDR3 extends over 16 amino acids. Germline V lookup: CDR1 MNHEY, CDR2 SMNVEV (reference sequence). After removal of 3 bases from V and 4 bases from J, the junction contained 6 bases not matched to a gene. CDR3 in DNA: TGTGCCAGCAGTTTGTATTGGGACAGGGGTAATCAGCCCCAGCATTTT. Amino acid sequence: CASSLYWDRGNQPQHF.

This sequence joins TRBV29-1 and TRBJ2-2; D ambiguous. The ends were cut back, 5 bases at V and 7 bases at J, with 11 bases in the middle. This CDR3 spans 12 amino acids. Germline assignment: CDR1 SQVTM and CDR2 ANQGSEA. CDR3 region: CSVPGRGGELFF. In nucleotides, the CDR3 is TGCAGCGTTCCCGGCCGAGGCGGGGAGCTGTTTTTT.

The chain combines TRBV5-4 with TRBJ2-5, with D uncertain. CDR1 and CDR2 from the germline V gene are SGHNT and YYREEE (reference sequence). The CDR3 is 15 amino acids. The V end lost 1 base, the J end lost 2 bases, and 12 bases lay between the germline ends. The CDR3 loop reads CASSLSTAIQETQYF. CDR3 nucleotide sequence: TGTGCCAGCAGCTTGAGTACGGCCATACAAGAGACCCAGTACTTC. Supplemented by reference TRBV5-4 and TRBJ2-5, the full variable domain reads ETGVTQSPTHLIKTRGQQVTLRCSSQSGHNTVSWYQQALGQGPQFIFQYYREEENGRGNFPPRFSGLQFPNYSSELNVNALELDDSALYLCASSLSTAIQETQYFGPGTRLLVL.

The rearrangement joins TRBV5-4 to TRBJ2-7, with unresolved D. Germline V lookup: CDR1 SGHNT, CDR2 YYREEE (reference sequence). The V end lost 0 bases, the J end lost 3 bases, and 7 bases lay between the germline ends. The length of the CDR3 is 13 residues. In DNA form, the CDR3 reads TGTGCCAGCAGCTTGGCGCGCAGCTACGAGCAGTACTTC. This encodes CASSLARSYEQYF.

The V gene is TRBV6-5, the J gene TRBJ2-7; 10 nucleotides agree with TRBD1. V shed 2 bases and J 5 bases; nucleotides not matched to a gene: 9. In germline, CDR1 is MNHEY, CDR2 SVGAGI. The CDR3 is made up of 16 amino acids. CDR3 residues: CASSYAAGQGIHEQYF. The CDR3 DNA follows: TGTGCCAGCAGTTACGCGGCGGGACAGGGGATTCACGAGCAGTACTTC.

The chain links TRBV7-9 to TRBJ1-6; possible D gene TRBD1, 5 bases. V was shortened by 1 base and J by 6 bases, with 16 bases between the two germline ends. The CDR3 runs to 17 residues. Germline V gives CDR1 SEHNR, CDR2 FQNEAQ (reference sequence). The CDR3 nucleotides read TGTGCCAGCAGCTTAGTTATGGGGCAGGGTGGTAATTCACCCCTCCACTTT. Amino acid sequence: CASSLVMGQGGNSPLHF.

This clone was detected ten times or more. CDR3 sequence: CASSRLRDSPLHF. CDR3 nucleotide sequence: TGTGCCAGCAGCCGGTTAAGGGATTCACCCCTCCACTTT. The chain combines TRBV7-9 with TRBJ1-6, with D uncertain. The length of the CDR3 is 13 residues. Germline CDR1 is SEHNR and CDR2 is FQNEAQ (reference sequence). Trimming shortened V by 5 bases and J by 8 bases, and 10 bases separated the two germline ends.

The chain employs TRBV4-2 and TRBJ1-4, with a possible D match to TRBD1 (5 bases). The V and J ends lost 0 bases and 1 base respectively, with 12 bases between them. Germline CDR1 reads LGHNA; CDR2 reads YNFKEQ. The CDR3 extends over 17 amino acids. CDR3 sequence: CASSQDQDGGTNEKLFF. The CDR3 bases are TGTGCCAGCAGCCAAGATCAGGATGGGGGAACTAATGAAAAACTGTTTTTT.

The gene calls are TRBV4-1 and TRBJ2-7; TRBD2 aligns across 10 bases. J was trimmed by 6 bases and V by 0 bases; bases with no gene match: 2. Germline CDR1 is MGHRA and CDR2 is YSYEKL. CDR3 size: 14 residues. CDR3 protein: CASSQDRLAGEQYF. Here the CDR3 DNA reads TGCGCCAGCAGCCAAGATAGACTAGCGGGCGAGCAGTACTTC.

CDR3 sequence: CASTTGTSMGNEQFF. The CDR3 nucleotides read TGTGCCAGCACCACCGGGACTAGCATGGGCAATGAGCAGTTCTTC. The chain carries TRBV28 and TRBJ2-1; TRBD2 matches at 9 bases. Per germline, CDR1 MDHEN and CDR2 SYDVKM. This CDR3 region has 15 residues. Trimming cost V 7 bases and J 6 bases; bases outside gene matches: 10. The full variable domain, with the rest looked up from reference TRBV28 and TRBJ2-1, is DVKVTQSSRYLVKRTGEKVFLECVQDMDHENMFWYRQDPGLGLRLIYFSYDVKMKEKGDIPEGYSVSREKKERFSLILESASTNQTSMYLCASTTGTSMGNEQFFGPGTRLTVL.

CDR3 sequence reads: CASSQGEEAYEQYF. CDR3 DNA sequence: TGCGCCAGCAGCCAAGGGGAGGAAGCCTACGAGCAGTACTTC. This chain connects TRBV4-1 to TRBJ2-7; possibly TRBD2 for D (6 bases). The CDR3 is 14 amino acids. Germline V gene data show CDR1 as MGHRA and CDR2 as YSYEKL. V was shortened by 1 base and J by 2 bases, with 9 bases between the two germline ends.

This chain joins TRBV6-5 and TRBJ2-1; tentatively, D is TRBD1 or TRBD2 (5 bases each). The CDR3 contains 13 residues. With 5 bases removed from V and 7 bases from J, the gap between germline ends came to 12 bases. The germline gives CDR1 MNHEY, CDR2 SVGAGI. This chain's CDR3 is CASSDWGWNEQFF. CDR3 nucleotide sequence: TGTGCCAGCAGTGATTGGGGGTGGAATGAGCAGTTCTTC.

The rearrangement uses TRBV27 and TRBJ2-3, with 7 bases lining up with TRBD1. The junction had 3 bases not matched to a gene; V was cut back by 4 bases and J by 2 bases. This CDR3 contains 14 residues. CDR1 and CDR2 from the germline V gene are MNHEY and SMNVEV (reference sequence). This chain's CDR3 is CASSYGQDTDTQYF. Here the CDR3 DNA reads TGTGCCAGCAGTTACGGACAGGACACAGATACGCAGTATTTT.

This clone was counted many times. The chain combines TRBV11-1 with TRBJ1-1; perhaps TRBD1 as D (5 bases). The CDR3 has 15 residues. The V end was cut by 6 bases, the J end by 4 bases, with 18 bases between. Germline V gene lookup returns CDR1 SGHAT and CDR2 FQDESV (reference sequence). This CDR3 reads CASRPGAETGTEAFF. CDR3 in DNA: TGTGCCAGCAGACCCGGGGCCGAAACGGGCACTGAAGCTTTCTTT.

This chain connects TRBV29-1 to TRBJ2-3; D gene ambiguous. The CDR3 is 14 amino acids. V shed 1 base and J shed 7 bases, with 15 bases lying between them. Germline values: CDR1 SQVTM, CDR2 ANQGSEA. In nucleotides, the CDR3 is TGCAGCGTTGAAGCCCCCGGAAGACCGAATACGCAGTATTTT. It translates to CSVEAPGRPNTQYF.

This clone was seen only once. The V gene is TRBV2, the J gene TRBJ2-5, with 8 nucleotides matching TRBD2. CDR1 and CDR2 from the germline V gene are SNHLY and FYNNEI. J was trimmed by 7 bases and V by 4 bases; bases with no gene match: 5. The CDR3 covers 13 residues. CDR3 DNA sequence: TGTGCCAGCAGTGCCGGGGGGGTCGGGACCCAGTACTTC. Translating gives CASSAGGVGTQYF.

The rearrangement links TRBV4-2 to TRBJ2-7; possible D gene TRBD2, 5 bases. V gave up 1 base and J gave up 0 bases, with 7 bases separating them. Germline loops: CDR1 LGHNA, CDR2 YNFKEQ. The CDR3 totals 14 residues. The chain's CDR3 is CASSQGGNSYEQYF. In DNA form, the CDR3 reads TGTGCCAGCAGCCAAGGAGGGAACTCCTACGAGCAGTACTTC.

This clone was seen more than once but under ten times. J is TRBJ1-3 and V is TRBV7-9; D not certain. Germline assignment: CDR1 SEHNR and CDR2 FQNEAQ (reference sequence). V dropped 2 bases and J dropped 0 bases, with 20 bases sitting between them. The CDR3 is 19 residues long. The CDR3 region is CASSLYYRGRSYSGNTIYF. In DNA, the CDR3 is TGTGCCAGCAGCTTATATTATCGTGGCAGGTCCTACTCTGGAAACACCATATATTTT.